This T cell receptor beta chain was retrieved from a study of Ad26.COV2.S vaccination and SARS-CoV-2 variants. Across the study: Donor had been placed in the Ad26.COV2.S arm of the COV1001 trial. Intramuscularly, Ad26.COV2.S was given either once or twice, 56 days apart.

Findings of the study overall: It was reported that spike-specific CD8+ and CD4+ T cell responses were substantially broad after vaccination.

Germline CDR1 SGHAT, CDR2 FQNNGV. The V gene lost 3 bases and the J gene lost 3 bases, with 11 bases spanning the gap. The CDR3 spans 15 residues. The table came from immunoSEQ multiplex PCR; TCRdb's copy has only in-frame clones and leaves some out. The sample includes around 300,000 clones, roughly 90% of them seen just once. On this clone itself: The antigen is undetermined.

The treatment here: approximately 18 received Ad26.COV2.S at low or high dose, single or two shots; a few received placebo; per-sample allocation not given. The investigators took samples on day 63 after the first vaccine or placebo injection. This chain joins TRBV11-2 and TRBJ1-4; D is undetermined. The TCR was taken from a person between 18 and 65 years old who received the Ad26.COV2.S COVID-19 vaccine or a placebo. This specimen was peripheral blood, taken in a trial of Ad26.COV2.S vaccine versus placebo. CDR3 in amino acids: CASSLIPDPNEKLFF. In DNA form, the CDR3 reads TGTGCCAGCAGCTTGATCCCCGACCCTAATGAAAAACTGTTTTTT.